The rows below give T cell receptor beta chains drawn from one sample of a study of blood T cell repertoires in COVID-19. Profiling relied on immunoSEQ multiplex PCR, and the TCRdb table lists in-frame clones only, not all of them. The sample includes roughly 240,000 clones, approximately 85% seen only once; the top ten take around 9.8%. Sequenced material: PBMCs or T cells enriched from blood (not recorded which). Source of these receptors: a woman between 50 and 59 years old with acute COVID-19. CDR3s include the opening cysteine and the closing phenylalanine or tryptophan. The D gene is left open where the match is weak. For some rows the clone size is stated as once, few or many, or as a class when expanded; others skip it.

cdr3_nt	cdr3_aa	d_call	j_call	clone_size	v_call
TGTGCCTGGAGTGTAAGGGCGTCAGGGGGAGGCTACACCTTC	CAWSVRASGGGYTF	TRBD1	TRBJ1-2	NA	TRBV30
TGCGCCAGCAGCCCCCGACTTTTGAACTTGACTGAAGCTTTCTTT	CASSPRLLNLTEAFF	NA	TRBJ1-1	NA	TRBV4-1
TGTGCCAGCAGCCCCTCCGGGGTAGCGGGATTTGGTACGCAGTATTTT	CASSPSGVAGFGTQYF	TRBD2	TRBJ2-3	NA	TRBV2
TGTGCCAGCAGTCCCGTCACGGGGGGCGGTCAGCCCCAGCATTTT	CASSPVTGGGQPQHF	NA	TRBJ1-5	NA	TRBV7-2
TGCGCCAGCCTAGCGGGGGGGCCGATAAGCAGCACAGATACGCAGTATTTT	CASLAGGPISSTDTQYF	TRBD2	TRBJ2-3	NA	TRBV10-2
TGTGCCAGCAGCTTGCTGAAGGGACAGGGACCCCGAGGTGGCTACACCTTC	CASSLLKGQGPRGGYTF	TRBD1	TRBJ1-2	NA	TRBV7-2
TGTGCCAGCAGTTGGGAGACAGGCTACAATGAGCAGTTCTTC	CASSWETGYNEQFF	NA	TRBJ2-1	NA	TRBV27
TGTGCCAGTCGGGGGGCAGATCGTGGAAACACCATATATTTT	CASRGADRGNTIYF	NA	TRBJ1-3	NA	TRBV6-5
TGCGCCAGCAGCCAAGATAGCCAGGGGAAATACAATGAGCAGTTCTTC	CASSQDSQGKYNEQFF	NA	TRBJ2-1	NA	TRBV4-3
TGTGCCAGCAGCCCCGGGACAGGGGGAATGAACACTGAAGCTTTCTTT	CASSPGTGGMNTEAFF	TRBD1	TRBJ1-1	NA	TRBV7-6
TGTGCCAGCAGTTACACCCCGAGTGGGGAGCTGTTTTTT	CASSYTPSGELFF	NA	TRBJ2-2	once	TRBV6-5
TGTGCCAGCTCACCAGGGACAGGGACGTACGAGCAGTACTTC	CASSPGTGTYEQYF	TRBD1	TRBJ2-7	NA	TRBV18
TGTGCCAGCAGTCTATTACAGGGGGAGAGGGATTCACCCCTCCACTTT	CASSLLQGERDSPLHF	TRBD1	TRBJ1-6	NA	TRBV28
TGTGCCACGACCGGAGGATGGACTGAAGCTTTCTTT	CATTGGWTEAFF	NA	TRBJ1-1	NA	TRBV12-3/TRBV12-4
TGTGCCAGCAGTAAGGACAGCAAAGAGGGCTATGGCTACACCTTC	CASSKDSKEGYGYTF	NA	TRBJ1-2	few	TRBV27
TGTGCCAGCAGCCAGGGACTAGCGGGGGCGAGCACAGATACGCAGTATTTT	CASSQGLAGASTDTQYF	TRBD2	TRBJ2-3	NA	TRBV4-2
TGTGCCAGCAGTTACCAGGTACAGGACAACACTGAAGCTTTCTTT	CASSYQVQDNTEAFF	NA	TRBJ1-1	NA	TRBV6-5